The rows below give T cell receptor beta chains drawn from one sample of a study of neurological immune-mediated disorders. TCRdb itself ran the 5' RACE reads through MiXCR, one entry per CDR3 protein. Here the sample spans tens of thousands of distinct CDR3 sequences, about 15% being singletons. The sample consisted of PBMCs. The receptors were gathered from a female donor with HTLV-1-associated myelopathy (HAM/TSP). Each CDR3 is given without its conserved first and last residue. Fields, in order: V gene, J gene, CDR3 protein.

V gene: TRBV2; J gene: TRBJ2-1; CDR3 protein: ASGKGPPLADEQF
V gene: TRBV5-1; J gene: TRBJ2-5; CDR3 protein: ASSLVEETQY
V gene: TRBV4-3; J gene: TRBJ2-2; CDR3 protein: ASSRWVFTGELF
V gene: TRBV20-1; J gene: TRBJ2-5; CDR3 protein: SAIDRVETQY
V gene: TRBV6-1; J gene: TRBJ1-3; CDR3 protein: ASSGGTGNTIY
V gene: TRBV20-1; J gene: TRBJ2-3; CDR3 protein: SASAGAEVDTQY
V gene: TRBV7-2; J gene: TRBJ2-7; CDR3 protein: ASSTDLAGGYEQY
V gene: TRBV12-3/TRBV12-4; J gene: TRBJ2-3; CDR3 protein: ASGAHTQY
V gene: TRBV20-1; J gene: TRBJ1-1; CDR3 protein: SASLRGYTEAF
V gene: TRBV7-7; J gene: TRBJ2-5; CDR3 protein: ASSPSGTFGETQY
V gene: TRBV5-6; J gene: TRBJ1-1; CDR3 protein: ASSLNSIEAF
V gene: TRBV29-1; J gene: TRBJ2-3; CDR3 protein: SVTGTGHEDTQY
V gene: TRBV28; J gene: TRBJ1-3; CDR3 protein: ASSFRSGDTIY
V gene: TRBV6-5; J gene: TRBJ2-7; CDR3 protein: ASSYAPGRNEQY
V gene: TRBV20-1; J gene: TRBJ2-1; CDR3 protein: SARVASGRAYNEQF
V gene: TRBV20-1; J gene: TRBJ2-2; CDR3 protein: SARRGTGVNTGELF
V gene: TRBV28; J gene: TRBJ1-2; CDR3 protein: ASSSPRQGYYGYT
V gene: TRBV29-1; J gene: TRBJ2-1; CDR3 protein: SGDRGRGEQF
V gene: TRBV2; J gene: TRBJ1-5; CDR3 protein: ASSEPNQPQH
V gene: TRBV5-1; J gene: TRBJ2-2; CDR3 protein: ASSSSGGANTGELF
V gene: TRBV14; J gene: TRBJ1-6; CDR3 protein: ASSQGSGPGAYSPLH
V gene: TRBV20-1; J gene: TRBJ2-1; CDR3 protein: SAPTSGRENEQF
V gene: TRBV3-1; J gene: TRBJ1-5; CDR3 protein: ASSQGRLQH
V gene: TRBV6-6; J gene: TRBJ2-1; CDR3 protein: ASRNSGGDYNEQF
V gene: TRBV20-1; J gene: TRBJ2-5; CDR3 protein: SAPTLAGGHVGETQY
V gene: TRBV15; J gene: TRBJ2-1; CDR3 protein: ATSRRLAGPYNEQF
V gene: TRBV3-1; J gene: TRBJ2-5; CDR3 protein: ASSPSGETQY
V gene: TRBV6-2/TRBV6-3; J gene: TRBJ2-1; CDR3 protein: ASSLEALAGDEQF
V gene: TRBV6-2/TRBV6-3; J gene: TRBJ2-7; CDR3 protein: ASSYSRLPSSYEQY
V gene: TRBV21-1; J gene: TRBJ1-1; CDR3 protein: ASSKEEKAEAF
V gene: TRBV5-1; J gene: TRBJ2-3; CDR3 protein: ANLLPGLAGVVAQY
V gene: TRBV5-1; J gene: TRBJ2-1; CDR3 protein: ASSFWGLAANPQDEQF
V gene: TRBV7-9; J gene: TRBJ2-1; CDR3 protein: ASTGVDYGRNNEQF
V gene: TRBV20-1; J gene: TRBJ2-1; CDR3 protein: SARDSRSGSGNEQF
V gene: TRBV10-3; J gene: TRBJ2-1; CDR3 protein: ATTGGSYNEQF
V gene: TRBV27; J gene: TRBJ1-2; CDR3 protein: ASSPGTGGGYT
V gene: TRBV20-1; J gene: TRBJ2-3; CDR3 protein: SAREAGSTDTQY
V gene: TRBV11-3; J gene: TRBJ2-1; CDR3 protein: ASSLIPATARYNEQF
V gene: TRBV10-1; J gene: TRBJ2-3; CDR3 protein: ASSEPGQGHDTQY
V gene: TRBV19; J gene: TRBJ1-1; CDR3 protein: ASRGSGARDTEAF
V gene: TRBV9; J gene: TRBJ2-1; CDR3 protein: ASNPGGAYNEQF
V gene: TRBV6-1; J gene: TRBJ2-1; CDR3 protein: ASLLPGGSVLFNEQF
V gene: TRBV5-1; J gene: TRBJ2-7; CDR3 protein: ASSQGAYEQY
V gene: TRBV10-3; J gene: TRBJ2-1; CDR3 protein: AIRATGGSYNEQF
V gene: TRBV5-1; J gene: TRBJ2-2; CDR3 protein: ASSRTPVNTGELF
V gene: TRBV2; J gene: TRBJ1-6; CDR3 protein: ASSEGTGRNSPLH